This is a list of T cell receptor beta chains from one sample in a study of CD8 T cells in Susac syndrome. One entry per CDR3 protein, called by TCRdb with MiXCR from the immunoSEQ multiplex PCR reads. The sample contains about 83,000 distinct CDR3 sequences, 95% to 97% of which appear only once. Sequencing used CD8+ T cells from PBMCs. The receptors stem from a human donor with Susac syndrome. Each CDR3 is given with its conserved first and last residue. Each record gives: J gene, V gene, D gene, clone size, CDR3 length, CDR3 protein, CDR3 DNA. The D gene is left open where the match is weak. Not every row has a clone size; where given, it reads once, few, many or a size class.

TRBJ1-2 TRBV7-9 NA NA 17 CASSLAPGGEANYGYTF TGTGCCAGCAGCTTAGCCCCAGGAGGGGAGGCTAACTATGGCTACACCTTC
TRBJ2-1 TRBV5-1 TRBD2 NA 12 CASSLQAGAQFF TGCGCCAGCAGCTTGCAAGCGGGAGCGCAGTTCTTC
TRBJ2-7 TRBV6-6 NA NA 13 CASNWDNYYEQYF TGTGCCAGCAATTGGGACAACTACTACGAGCAGTACTTC
TRBJ1-1 TRBV14 TRBD1 once 15 CASSQATGRGTEAFF TGTGCCAGCAGCCAAGCGACAGGGCGGGGGACTGAAGCTTTCTTT
TRBJ2-5 TRBV2 TRBD1 NA 13 CASTDRGWETQYF TGTGCCAGCACCGACAGGGGATGGGAGACCCAGTACTTC
TRBJ2-5 TRBV7-9 NA NA 14 CASSYRGQQETQYF TGTGCCAGCAGCTACCGGGGACAACAAGAGACCCAGTACTTC
TRBJ2-5 TRBV6-1 TRBD2 NA 17 CASILSGLATPGETQYF TGTGCCAGCATCTTGTCCGGACTAGCGACCCCAGGGGAGACCCAGTACTTC
TRBJ1-2 TRBV4-3 NA NA 11 CASSGMYGYTF TGCGCCAGCAGTGGGATGTATGGCTACACCTTC
TRBJ1-1 TRBV5-6 TRBD1 NA 13 CASGQGVNTEAFF TGTGCCAGCGGACAGGGGGTAAACACTGAAGCTTTCTTT
TRBJ2-1 TRBV7-9 NA once 15 CASSLGSNAYNEQFF TGTGCCAGCAGCTTAGGATCAAATGCCTACAATGAGCAGTTCTTC
TRBJ2-1 TRBV28 TRBD2 NA 17 CASSPVGLARVYNEQFF TGTGCCAGCAGTCCCGTAGGACTAGCGAGGGTCTACAATGAGCAGTTCTTC
TRBJ1-2 TRBV7-9 TRBD1 NA 15 CASSLGTGGIYGYTF TGTGCCAGCAGCTTAGGGACAGGGGGTATCTATGGCTACACCTTC
TRBJ1-3 TRBV3-1 NA NA 13 CASSPDSGNTIYF TGTGCCAGCAGCCCTGACTCTGGAAACACCATATATTTT
TRBJ2-5 TRBV28 TRBD1 NA 15 CASSDRDRPQETQYF TGTGCCAGCAGCGACCGGGACAGACCTCAAGAGACCCAGTACTTC
TRBJ2-1 TRBV19 NA once 14 CASKGPGAHNEQFF TGTGCCAGTAAGGGCCCTGGGGCCCACAATGAGCAGTTCTTC
TRBJ1-2 TRBV6-6 NA NA 13 CASSSRDNYGYTF TGTGCCAGCAGTAGCCGTGATAACTATGGCTACACCTTC
TRBJ2-5 TRBV11-3 NA NA 15 CASSKAEGREETQYF TGTGCCAGCAGCAAAGCAGAGGGCAGGGAAGAGACCCAGTACTTC
TRBJ2-1 TRBV27 NA NA 14 CASSLTSGYNEQFF TGTGCCAGCAGTCTCACCAGTGGGTACAATGAGCAGTTCTTC
TRBJ2-2 TRBV20-1 NA NA 15 CSARTAATNTGELFF TGCAGTGCTAGGACGGCAGCCACGAACACCGGGGAGCTGTTTTTT
TRBJ2-7 TRBV29-1 NA NA 15 CSVEDSSGAAYEQYF TGCAGCGTTGAAGATTCGTCAGGAGCCGCCTACGAGCAGTACTTC
TRBJ2-1 TRBV5-1 TRBD1 NA 13 CASSLERGREQFF TGCGCCAGCAGCTTGGAAAGGGGGCGAGAGCAGTTCTTC
TRBJ2-3 TRBV7-8 NA NA 15 CASSAEDRRGDTQYF TGTGCCAGCAGCGCGGAAGATCGACGGGGAGATACGCAGTATTTT
TRBJ2-7 TRBV27 TRBD2 NA 15 CASRLTSGSFDEQYF TGTGCCAGCAGATTAACTAGCGGGAGTTTCGACGAGCAGTACTTC
TRBJ2-7 TRBV29-1 TRBD2 NA 13 CSVDLAGGYEQYF TGCAGCGTTGATCTCGCGGGAGGATACGAGCAGTACTTC
TRBJ1-4 TRBV9 NA NA 14 CASSVDGVGEKLFF TGTGCCAGCAGCGTAGACGGGGTTGGTGAAAAACTGTTTTTT
TRBJ2-1 TRBV12-3/TRBV12-4 NA NA 15 CASRPGTSSYNEQFF TGTGCCAGCAGACCGGGGACGAGCTCCTACAATGAGCAGTTCTTC
TRBJ1-2 TRBV13 TRBD1 NA 15 CASTRRTGDAYGYTF TGTGCCAGCACTCGACGGACAGGGGACGCCTATGGCTACACCTTC
TRBJ2-1 TRBV15 NA NA 17 CATSRVPGVNPYNEQFF TGTGCCACCAGCAGAGTTCCGGGAGTAAACCCCTACAATGAGCAGTTCTTC